The entry below describes one T cell receptor beta chain. The antigen is undetermined. The CDR3 ends on some other residue instead of the conserved phenylalanine or tryptophan, so this is likely a read error. The input was around 0.5 ug total RNA; TCR beta cDNA was made from it with a constant-region primer. For TCR beta, libraries were produced by three nested multiplex PCR rounds using slightly modified ARM-PCR. The study ran its first two PCR rounds for nine to ten cycles each, using TRBV1-TRBV30 forward primers and a C-beta reverse primer. TCRdb re-called the multiplex PCR reads through MiXCR, storing one row per CDR3 protein. The repertoire holds fewer than 150,000 distinct CDR3 sequences, approximately 70% seen once, with around 9.7% in the top ten. For each extraction, RNA and DNA were obtained together from approximately 20-30 mg of unsorted bulk tissue. Five separate regions of each tumor underwent sampling.

These data belong to a study of tumor-infiltrating lymphocytes in primary liver carcinoma. Study-level background: Ranging in age from 30 to 69 years, the patients were men and women. Study results and limitations: Tumors had a significantly higher top-250-clone fraction than blood (p = 0.039). Among top clones, only about 7.5-25% appeared in all five tumor regions.

The germline CDR1 and CDR2 sequences are SGHAT and FQNNGV. CDR3 size: 14 residues. Sequencing was performed on liver tumor tissue from sampling region 1. Sample subset: tumor region T1, superior pole. The chain couples TRBV11-2 to TRBJ1-1; D is possibly TRBD1 (6 bases). The TCR sequence derives from a woman aged 55-69 years with primary liver carcinoma and hepatitis B virus infection. CDR3 sequence (DNA): TGTGACAGCAGCTTAGGCTGGGGGCTCACTGAAGCTTTCTCT. Translation: CDSSLGWGLTEAFS.